This paragraph reports one TCR beta chain. The antigen remains undetermined. Researchers isolated CD4+ T cells once roughly nine days of culture had elapsed. Nucleocapsid antibodies stayed negative before and after vaccination, showing no earlier SARS-CoV-2 infection. Clones were read by immunoSEQ multiplex PCR, and TCRdb kept only the in-frame ones, dropping some. The sample has about 37,000 clones, around 74% seen once; the top ten hold less than 3.5%. This CDR3 contains 13 residues. Trimming stripped 0 bases from V and 4 bases from J, with 7 bases between. The germline V gene has CDR1 SGDLS and CDR2 YYNGEE. The record originates from a study of vaccination effects on CD4 cells after COVID-19. Turning to the study itself: Some 2.2 million PBMC per well were cultured with approximately 9 IU/ml IL-2 and approximately 9.1 ug/ml peptides. Study-level results: Relatively few convalescent patients took part in the study, which had no early post-infection timepoints.

The rearrangement joins TRBV9 to TRBJ1-1; D gene unclear. The TCR sequence derives from a human donor who received a COVID-19 vaccine. Sequenced here: CD4+ T cells from PBMCs cultured without peptide, sampled before COVID-19 vaccination. The CDR3 bases are TGTGCCAGCAGCGTAGAGGATTCCACTGAAGCTTTCTTT. As protein: CASSVEDSTEAFF.